This T cell receptor beta chain was recovered during a study of blood T cell repertoires in COVID-19. Participants' own reports of clinical history determined their cohort assignment. Assay used: immunoSEQ multiplex PCR; TCRdb lists only in-frame clones, some missing. Found here are about 270,000 clones, 80% to 90% of them singletons; the top ten hold roughly 2.3%. V shed 0 bases, J shed 7 bases, and the junction held 12 bases outside the gene matches. Germline V gene data show CDR1 as MNHEY and CDR2 as SMNVEV (reference sequence). CDR3 length: 17 residues. The sample consisted of PBMCs or T cells enriched from blood (not recorded which). The source is a woman under 30 who had recovered from COVID-19. The J gene is TRBJ2-3, the V gene TRBV27; 8 bases align to TRBD2. The CDR3 sequence: CASSLSTGRGGQNTQYF. CDR3 bases: TGTGCCAGCAGTTTATCGACGGGCCGGGGGGGCCAGAATACGCAGTATTTT.